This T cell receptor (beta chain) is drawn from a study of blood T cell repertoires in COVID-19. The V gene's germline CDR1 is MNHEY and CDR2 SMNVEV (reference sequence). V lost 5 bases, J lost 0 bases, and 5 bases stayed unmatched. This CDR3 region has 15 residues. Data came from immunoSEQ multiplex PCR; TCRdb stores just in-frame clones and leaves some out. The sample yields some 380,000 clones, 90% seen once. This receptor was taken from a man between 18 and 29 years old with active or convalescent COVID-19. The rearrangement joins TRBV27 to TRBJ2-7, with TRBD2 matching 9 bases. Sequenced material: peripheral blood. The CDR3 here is CASSPIAGVSYEQYF. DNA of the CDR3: TGTGCCAGCAGTCCAATAGCGGGAGTCTCCTACGAGCAGTACTTC.